This T cell receptor (beta chain) was recovered during a study of blood T cells in healthy people across ages. Combining a sample-barcoded 5' primer with a J-beta primer mix, a second PCR ran for about 7 to 11 cycles. Tagging of each cDNA molecule was performed by a template-switch adaptor with 12 random nucleotides. TCRdb itself ran the 5' RACE reads through MiXCR, one entry per CDR3 protein. The table has around 1.1 million distinct CDR3 sequences, around two fifths seen once. To note about this clonotype: Antigen specificity is unknown.

The CDR3 has 14 residues. CDR1 is MDHEN, CDR2 SYDVKM, per germline. V lost 3 bases and J lost 8, with 13 bases in between. Study results and caveats: The study found more naive CD4+ cells and higher diversity in long-lived than aged donors.

This TCR derives from a young man in good health. Material: blood. V is TRBV28 and J is TRBJ1-4; D is ambiguous. The chain's CDR3 is CASSFGQMGEKLFF. DNA for the CDR3: TGTGCCAGCAGTTTTGGGCAGATGGGGGAAAAACTGTTTTTT.